This T cell receptor (beta chain) comes out of a study of OX40 agonist ivuxolimab in advanced cancers. Study context: Patients took ivuxolimab, an agonistic anti-OX40 (CD134) antibody. There were three patients with partial responses, one having hepatocellular carcinoma and two cutaneous melanoma.

Study-wide results and limits: Compared with CD4+, CD8+ T cells on average had more expanded clones. In a subset of nonresponders, normalized T-cell clonal expansion was also low.

Germline V CDR1 and CDR2: SGDLS, YYNGEE. Trimming cost V 0 bases and J 4 bases; bases outside gene matches: 9. The CDR3 contains 18 residues. Notes on this clone: Its antigen remains unidentified.

Using immunoSEQ multiplex PCR, the repertoire was profiled, and TCRdb retains in-frame clones only, with some absent. The sample yields approximately 60,000 clones, 77% seen once. Sample: CD4+ or CD8+ T cells sorted from blood, taken in a trial of the OX40 agonist ivuxolimab. The TCR was taken from an adult with an advanced solid tumor such as melanoma, head and neck, liver or kidney cancer. The chain is built from TRBV9 and TRBJ2-3, with 12 bases fitting TRBD2. The chain's CDR3 is CASSVVTSGGPGSDTQYF. CDR3 in DNA: TGTGCCAGCAGCGTAGTTACTAGCGGGGGGCCAGGTTCAGATACGCAGTATTTT.